The 20 T cell receptor beta chains given below trace back to one sample, sequenced in a study of blood T cells in healthy people across ages. Through a sample-barcoded 5' primer and a J-beta primer mix, a second PCR was run for about 6 to 11 cycles. TCRdb processed the 5' RACE reads anew with MiXCR; each CDR3 protein has one entry. The repertoire holds about 1.5 million distinct CDR3 sequences, with 40% to 45% as singletons. The sample consisted of blood. The receptors derive from a woman younger than 35 in good health.

The chain uses TRBV12-3 or TRBV12-4 and TRBJ2-7; 8 positions agree with TRBD1. V lost 8 bases and J lost 7; bases outside the gene matches: 10. The CDR3 spans 13 residues. The CDR3 region is CASSLGQGREQYF. CDR3 coding DNA: TGTGCCAGCTCACTAGGACAGGGACGGGAGCAGTACTTC.

This chain uses TRBV7-6 with TRBJ2-2; maybe TRBD2 (5 bases). This CDR3 is 14 amino acids long. Between the trimmed V and J ends, which lost 6 bases and 6 bases, there was a span of 14 bases. The germline V gene has CDR1 SGHVS and CDR2 FNYEAQ. CDR3 DNA: TGTGCCAGCAGTTATACTAGTACCCCCGGGGAGCTGTTTTTT. As protein: CASSYTSTPGELFF.

The V and J genes are TRBV6-4 and TRBJ2-1, with a tentative D call TRBD1 (7 bases). The CDR3 consists of 15 residues. V lost 8 bases, J lost 0 bases, and 14 bases lay in between. Germline lookup yields CDR1 MRHNA and CDR2 SNTAGT. The CDR3 loop is CASSPGDSSYNEQFF. CDR3 DNA sequence: TGTGCCAGCTCGCCGGGGGACAGCTCCTACAATGAGCAGTTCTTC.

This clonotype occurred once. The genes are TRBV7-9 and TRBJ2-6; D is possibly TRBD2 (5 bases). This CDR3 spans 18 amino acids. Trimming stripped 5 bases from V and 2 bases from J, with 19 bases between. The germline gives CDR1 SEHNR, CDR2 FQNEAQ (reference sequence). In nucleotides, the CDR3 is TGTGCCAGCAGCGCCCCTTACAGCGGCAAGACTGGGGCCAACGTCCTGACTTTC. Translating gives CASSAPYSGKTGANVLTF.

In DNA, the CDR3 is TGTGCCAGCGCATCTTGGGGTGAGCAGTTCTTC. Encoded protein: CASASWGEQFF. The rearrangement uses TRBV5-6 and TRBJ2-1; no clear D. Between the trimmed V and J ends, which lost 7 bases and 9 bases, there was a span of 11 bases. The germline V gene encodes CDR1 SGHDT and CDR2 YYEEEE. The CDR3 runs to 11 residues.

The V gene is TRBV18, the J gene TRBJ2-1; either TRBD1 or TRBD2 may supply D (5 bases each). This CDR3 has 14 residues. The germline V gene has CDR1 KGHSH and CDR2 LQKENI. V was pared by 8 bases and J by 6 bases, with 17 bases between. CDR3 amino acids: CASQPGREFNEQFF. The CDR3 DNA sequence: TGTGCCAGCCAACCGGGACGAGAGTTCAATGAGCAGTTCTTC.

The chain couples TRBV6-1 to TRBJ1-6; a weak D match, TRBD1 (5 bases). The CDR3 spans 19 residues. Germline V lookup: CDR1 MNHNS, CDR2 SASEGT. V was cut by 4 bases and J by 0 bases, with 19 bases left in between. The CDR3 region is CASSGDSWTENSYNSPLHF. DNA of the CDR3: TGTGCCAGCAGTGGGGACTCTTGGACCGAGAACTCCTATAATTCACCCCTCCACTTT.

This clonotype was observed many times. At one end, the junction sequence differs from germline, possibly due to a read error. This sequence joins TRBV5-1 and TRBJ2-1, with 12 positions matching TRBD2. Germline CDR1 SGHRS, CDR2 YFSETQ. The CDR3 consists of 16 residues. The CDR3: CASSLLAGGSYNEQFF. The DNA for the CDR3 is TGTGCCAGCAGCTTACTAGCGGGGGGCTCCTACAATGAGCAGTTCTTC.

A few counts support this clonotype. V gene TRBV20-1 combines with J gene TRBJ2-5, with TRBD2 as a possible D gene (5 bases). Germline V gene data show CDR1 as DFQATT and CDR2 as SNEGSKA (reference sequence). This CDR3 is built from 16 residues. V lost 1 base and J 1 base, leaving 16 bases between the germline ends. The CDR3 region has the DNA TGCAGTGCTAGAGTTGTTAGGTGGGAGATCCAAGAGACCCAGTACTTC. Protein sequence: CSARVVRWEIQETQYF.

The gene calls are TRBV7-6 and TRBJ2-7; D uncertain. Trimming removed 5 bases from V and 5 bases from J, with 10 bases in between. CDR3 size: 12 residues. Germline lookup yields CDR1 SGHVS and CDR2 FNYEAQ. The CDR3 sequence is CASSPPDHEQYF. In DNA form, the CDR3 reads TGTGCCAGCAGCCCGCCGGACCACGAGCAGTACTTC.

The chain recombines TRBV7-9 with TRBJ2-6; D ambiguous. This CDR3 has 15 residues. V was cut by 2 bases and J by 0 bases, with 5 bases left in between. Germline V CDR1 and CDR2: SEHNR, FQNEAQ (reference sequence). The CDR3, as DNA: TGTGCCAGCAGCTTACTCATCTCTGGGGCCAACGTCCTGACTTTC. Its protein product is CASSLLISGANVLTF.

The V and J genes are TRBV20-1 and TRBJ2-1, with D perhaps TRBD2 (6 bases). CDR3 length: 13 amino acids. V was shortened by 5 bases and J by 8 bases, with 16 bases between the two germline ends. CDR1 and CDR2 (germline): DFQATT, SNEGSKA (reference sequence). The CDR3 spells CSAYRGCVYEQFF. In DNA, the CDR3 is TGCAGTGCTTATCGGGGGTGCGTTTATGAGCAGTTCTTC.

This chain joins TRBV4-1 and TRBJ1-4; D not resolved. The CDR3 length is 14 residues. Trimming removed 1 base at V and 4 bases at J, with 7 bases between. Germline loops: CDR1 MGHRA, CDR2 YSYEKL. This CDR3 is CASSQGVINEKLFF. The CDR3 coding sequence is TGCGCCAGCAGCCAAGGAGTGATTAATGAAAAACTGTTTTTT.

The rearrangement joins TRBV20-1 to TRBJ2-5, with 8 bases lining up with TRBD2. With 6 bases clipped from V and 11 bases from J, the junction kept 17 bases outside the gene matches. The CDR3 loop spans 14 amino acids. CDR1 is DFQATT, CDR2 SNEGSKA, per germline (reference sequence). DNA for the CDR3: TGCAGTGCACCTAACAGCGGGAGTTTCAATGAGCAGTACTTC. As protein: CSAPNSGSFNEQYF.

The chain combines TRBV12-3 or TRBV12-4 with TRBJ2-1; D is possibly TRBD1 or TRBD2 (6 bases each). The CDR3 is 13 residues long. Trimming stripped 4 bases from V and 10 bases from J, with 14 bases between. The CDR3 is CASSWSGEVEQFF. CDR3 DNA: TGTGCCAGCAGTTGGTCAGGGGAGGTAGAGCAGTTCTTC.

The V call is TRBV7-9, the J call TRBJ2-1, with TRBD2 matching over 9 bases. With 5 bases clipped from V and 15 bases from J, the junction kept 8 bases outside the gene matches. Germline CDR1 and CDR2: SEHNR and FQNEAQ (reference sequence). This CDR3 has 12 amino acids. CDR3 loop: CASSPGTSIPFF. As DNA, the CDR3 is TGTGCCAGCAGCCCGGGGACTAGCATCCCGTTCTTC.

The DNA of the CDR3 is TGCAGCGGAAATAGCGGGTCCTACAATGAGCAGTTCTTC. Protein sequence: CSGNSGSYNEQFF. V gene TRBV29-1 combines with J gene TRBJ2-1; 7 positions agree with TRBD2. The CDR3 is 13 amino acids. J lost 1 base, V lost 7 bases, and 4 bases had no gene match. CDR1 is SQVTM, CDR2 ANQGSEA, per germline.

The chain combines TRBV7-2 with TRBJ2-3; 7 bases fit TRBD2. The CDR3 runs to 16 residues. CDR1 and CDR2 from the germline V gene are SGHTA and FQGNSA. The V segment lost 7 bases and the J segment 1 base; nucleotides outside the gene matches: 11. The CDR3 DNA reads TGTGCCAGCACTCTAATCCCGCTAGCGGGCACAGATACGCAGTATTTT. It encodes CASTLIPLAGTDTQYF. The complete variable domain, with remaining parts taken from reference TRBV7-2 and TRBJ2-3, reads GAGVSQSPSNKVTEKGKDVELRCDPISGHTALYWYRQSLGQGLEFLIYFQGNSAPDKSGLPSDRFSAERTGGSVSTLTIQRTQQEDSAVYLCASTLIPLAGTDTQYFGPGTRLTVL.

This chain joins TRBV6-5 and TRBJ1-6, with D possibly being TRBD1 (5 bases). Germline CDR1 MNHEY, CDR2 SVGAGI. The CDR3 is 13 amino acids. V gave up 5 bases and J gave up 9 bases, with 11 bases separating them. CDR3 protein: CASSQGRVSPLHF. CDR3 DNA sequence: TGTGCCAGCAGTCAGGGACGGGTTTCACCCCTCCACTTT.

This clonotype is a singleton in its sample. The V and J genes are TRBV2 and TRBJ2-7, with D perhaps TRBD2 (6 bases). This CDR3 has 16 residues. CDR1 is SNHLY, CDR2 FYNNEI, per germline. The V end was cut by 0 bases, the J end by 4 bases, with 16 bases between. Here the CDR3 reads CASSEARASERYEQYF. The CDR3 DNA sequence: TGTGCCAGCAGTGAAGCGCGGGCTAGCGAGAGGTACGAGCAGTACTTC. Filled out from reference TRBV2 and TRBJ2-7, the complete variable domain reads EPEVTQTPSHQVTQMGQEVILRCVPISNHLYFYWYRQILGQKVEFLVSFYNNEISEKSEIFDDQFSVERPDGSNFTLKIRSTKLEDSAMYFCASSEARASERYEQYFGPGTRLTVT.